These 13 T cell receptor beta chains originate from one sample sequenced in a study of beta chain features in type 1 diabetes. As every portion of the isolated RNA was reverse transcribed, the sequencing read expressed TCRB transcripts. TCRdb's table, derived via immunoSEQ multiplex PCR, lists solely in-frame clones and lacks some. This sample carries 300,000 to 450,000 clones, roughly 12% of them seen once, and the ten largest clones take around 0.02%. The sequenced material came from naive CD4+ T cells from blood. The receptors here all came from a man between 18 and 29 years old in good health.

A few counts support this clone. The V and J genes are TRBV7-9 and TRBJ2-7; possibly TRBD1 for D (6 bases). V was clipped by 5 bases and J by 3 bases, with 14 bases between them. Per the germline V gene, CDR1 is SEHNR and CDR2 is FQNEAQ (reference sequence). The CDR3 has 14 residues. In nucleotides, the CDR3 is TGTGCCAGCAGCGCTTTCGGGGACATCTACGAGCAGTACTTC. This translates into CASSAFGDIYEQYF.

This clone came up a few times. CDR3 sequence (DNA): TGTGCCAGCAGCCCCGACAGGTACGAGCAGTACTTC. Amino acids: CASSPDRYEQYF. The chain is built from TRBV28 and TRBJ2-7; D perhaps matches TRBD1 (6 bases). Germline values: CDR1 MDHEN, CDR2 SYDVKM. Trimming removed 6 bases at V and 4 bases at J, with 10 bases between. CDR3 length equals 12 residues.

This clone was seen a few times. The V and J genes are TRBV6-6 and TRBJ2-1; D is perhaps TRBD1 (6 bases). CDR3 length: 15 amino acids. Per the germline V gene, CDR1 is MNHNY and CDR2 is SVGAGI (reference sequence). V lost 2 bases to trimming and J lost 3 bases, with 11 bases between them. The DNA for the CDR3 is TGTGCCAGCAGTTACAGAGACAGGTACTACAATGAGCAGTTCTTC. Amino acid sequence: CASSYRDRYYNEQFF.

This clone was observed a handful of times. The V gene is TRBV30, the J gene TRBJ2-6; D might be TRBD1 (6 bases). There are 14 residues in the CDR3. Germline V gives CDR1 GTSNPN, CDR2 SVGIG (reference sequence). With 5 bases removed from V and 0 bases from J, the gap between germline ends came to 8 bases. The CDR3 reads CAWQGTSGANVLTF. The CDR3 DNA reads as TGTGCCTGGCAGGGGACCTCTGGGGCCAACGTCCTGACTTTC.

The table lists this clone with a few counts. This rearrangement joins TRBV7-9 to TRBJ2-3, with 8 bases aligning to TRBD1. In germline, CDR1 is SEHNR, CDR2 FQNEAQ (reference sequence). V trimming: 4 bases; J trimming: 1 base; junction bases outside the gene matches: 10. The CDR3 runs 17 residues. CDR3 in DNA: TGTGCCAGCAGCTCGGGTTCAGACAGGGGACGCACAGATACGCAGTATTTT. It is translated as CASSSGSDRGRTDTQYF.

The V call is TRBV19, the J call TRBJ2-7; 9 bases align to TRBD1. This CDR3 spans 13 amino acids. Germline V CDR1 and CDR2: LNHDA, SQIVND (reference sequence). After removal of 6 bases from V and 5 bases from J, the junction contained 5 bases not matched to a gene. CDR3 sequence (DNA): TGTGCCAGTAGGCGGGGACAGGGCGACGAGCAGTACTTC. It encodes CASRRGQGDEQYF.

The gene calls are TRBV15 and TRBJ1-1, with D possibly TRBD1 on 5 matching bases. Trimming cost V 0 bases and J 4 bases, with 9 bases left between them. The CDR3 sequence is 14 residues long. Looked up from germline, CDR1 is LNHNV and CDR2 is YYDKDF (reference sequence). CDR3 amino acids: CATSRDPRGTEAFF. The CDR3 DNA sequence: TGTGCCACCAGCAGAGATCCAAGGGGCACTGAAGCTTTCTTT.

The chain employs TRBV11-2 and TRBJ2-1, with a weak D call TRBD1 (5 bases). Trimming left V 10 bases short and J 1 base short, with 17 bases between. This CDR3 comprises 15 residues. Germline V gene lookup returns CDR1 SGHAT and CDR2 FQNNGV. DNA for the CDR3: TGTGCCACCGTGAAGGGGATCGGTTCCTACAATGAGCAGTTCTTC. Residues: CATVKGIGSYNEQFF.

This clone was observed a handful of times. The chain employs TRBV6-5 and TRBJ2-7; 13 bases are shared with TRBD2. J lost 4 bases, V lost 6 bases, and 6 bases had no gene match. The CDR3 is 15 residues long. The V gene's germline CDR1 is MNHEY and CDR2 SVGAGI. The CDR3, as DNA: TGTGCCAGCAGCCTTCGACTAGCGGGAGGTTACGAGCAGTACTTC. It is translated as CASSLRLAGGYEQYF.

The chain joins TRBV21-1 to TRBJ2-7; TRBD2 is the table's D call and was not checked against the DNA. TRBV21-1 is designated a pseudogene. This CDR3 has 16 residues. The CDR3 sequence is CASSSYRVDHVDEQYF. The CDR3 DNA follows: TGTGCCAGCAGCAGTTACCGGGTCGACCACGTCGACGAGCAGTACTTC.

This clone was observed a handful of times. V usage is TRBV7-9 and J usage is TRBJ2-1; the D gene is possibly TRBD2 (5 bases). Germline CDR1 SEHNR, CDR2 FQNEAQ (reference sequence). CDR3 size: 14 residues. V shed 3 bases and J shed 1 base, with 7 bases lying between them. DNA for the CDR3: TGTGCCAGCAGCTTCAGCGGTTCCTACAATGAGCAGTTCTTC. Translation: CASSFSGSYNEQFF.

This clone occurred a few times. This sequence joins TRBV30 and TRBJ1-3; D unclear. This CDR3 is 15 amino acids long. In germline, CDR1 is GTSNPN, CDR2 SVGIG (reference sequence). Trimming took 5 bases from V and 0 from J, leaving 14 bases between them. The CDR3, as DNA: TGTGCCTGGGACGTCGGACTCCGCTCTGGAAACACCATATATTTT. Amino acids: CAWDVGLRSGNTIYF. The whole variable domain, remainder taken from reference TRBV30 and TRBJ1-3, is SQTIHQWPATLVQPVGSPLSLECTVEGTSNPNLYWYRQAAGRGLQLLFYSVGIGQISSEVPQNLSASRPQDRQFILSSKKLLLSDSGFYLCAWDVGLRSGNTIYFGEGSWLTVV.

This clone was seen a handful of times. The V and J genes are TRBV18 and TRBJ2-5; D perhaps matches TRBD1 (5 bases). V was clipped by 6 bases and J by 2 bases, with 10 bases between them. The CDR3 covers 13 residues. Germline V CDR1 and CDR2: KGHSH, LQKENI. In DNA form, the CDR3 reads TGTGCCAGCTCCCAGACAGAGCAAGAGACCCAGTACTTC. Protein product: CASSQTEQETQYF.